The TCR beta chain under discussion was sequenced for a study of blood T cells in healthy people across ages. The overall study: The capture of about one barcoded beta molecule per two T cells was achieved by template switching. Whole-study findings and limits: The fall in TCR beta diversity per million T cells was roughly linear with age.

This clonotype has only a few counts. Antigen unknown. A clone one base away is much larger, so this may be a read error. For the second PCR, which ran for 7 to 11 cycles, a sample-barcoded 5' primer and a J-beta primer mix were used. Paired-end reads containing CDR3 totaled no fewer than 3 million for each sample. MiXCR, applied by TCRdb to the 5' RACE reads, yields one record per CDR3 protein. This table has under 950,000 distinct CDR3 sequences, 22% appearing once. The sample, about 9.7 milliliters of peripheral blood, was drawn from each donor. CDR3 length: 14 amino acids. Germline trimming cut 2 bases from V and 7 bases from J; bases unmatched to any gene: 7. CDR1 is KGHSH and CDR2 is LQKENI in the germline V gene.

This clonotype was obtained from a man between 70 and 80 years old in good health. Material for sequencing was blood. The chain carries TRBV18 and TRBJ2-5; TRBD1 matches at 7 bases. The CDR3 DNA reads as TGTGCCAGCTCACCATCTACAGGGGAAGGGACCCAGTACTTC. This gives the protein CASSPSTGEGTQYF.